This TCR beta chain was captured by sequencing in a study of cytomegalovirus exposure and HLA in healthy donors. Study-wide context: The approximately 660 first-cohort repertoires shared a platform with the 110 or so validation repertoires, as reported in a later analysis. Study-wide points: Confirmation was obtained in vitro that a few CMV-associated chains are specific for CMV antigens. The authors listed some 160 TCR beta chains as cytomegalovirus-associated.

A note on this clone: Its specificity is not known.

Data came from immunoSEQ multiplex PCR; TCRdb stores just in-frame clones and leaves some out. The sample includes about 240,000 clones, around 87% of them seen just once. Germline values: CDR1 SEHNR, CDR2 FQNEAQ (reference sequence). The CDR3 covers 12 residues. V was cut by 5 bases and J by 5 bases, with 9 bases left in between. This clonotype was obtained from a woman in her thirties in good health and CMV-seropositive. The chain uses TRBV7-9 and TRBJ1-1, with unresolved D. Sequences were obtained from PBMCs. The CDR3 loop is CASSRGDTEAFF. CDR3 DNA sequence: TGTGCCAGCAGCCGGGGAGATACTGAAGCTTTCTTT. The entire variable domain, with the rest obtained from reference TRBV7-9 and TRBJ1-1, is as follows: DTGVSQNPRHKITKRGQNVTFRCDPISEHNRLYWYRQTLGQGPEFLTYFQNEAQLEKSRLLSDRFSAERPKGSFSTLEIQRTEQGDSAMYLCASSRGDTEAFFGQGTRLTVV.